Given below is one T cell receptor (beta chain) in context. The antigen remains undetermined. This specimen belongs to a study of chemoradiotherapy in HPV16-positive cancers. The study's findings and limits: Candidate HPV-specific clones and E7-related TCR motifs grew in tumor during treatment.

Germline lookup yields CDR1 SEHNR and CDR2 FQNEAQ (reference sequence). The V and J ends lost 3 bases and 2 bases respectively, with 11 bases between them. There are 15 residues in the CDR3. The method was immunoSEQ multiplex PCR; TCRdb's version includes in-frame clones alone and lacks a portion of them. Of about 2,500 clones in the sample, 88% were seen once. The input for sequencing was tumor tissue, taken from a patient who underwent chemoradiotherapy. The chain joins TRBV7-9 to TRBJ2-1; D not resolved. This sequence was found in a human donor with HPV-associated anogenital cancer. Here the CDR3 DNA reads TGTGCCAGCAGCTTGCTTGGCGTAACCTACAATGAGCAGTTCTTC. Its translation: CASSLLGVTYNEQFF.